This T cell receptor (beta chain) was observed in a study of early T cells in non-severe SARS-CoV-2 infection (dated by TCRdb to the early 2020s). Regarding the research as a whole: Because TCR sequencing was done on bulk RNA from unsorted whole blood, the alpha and beta chains could not be paired.

Including cysteine and phenylalanine, the CDR3 has 14 amino acids. The only DNA kept is the CDR3, 42 bases in frame from the first base. V lost 7 bases and J lost 7 bases; the stretch between them is 19 bases long. The germline V gene yields MNHNS for CDR1 and SASEGT for CDR2. This clonotype was counted ten times or more. This receptor's antigen is unknown. Per-nucleotide qualities are absent, and no much larger clonotype sits a single base away. This was a case-control study nested in a cohort of healthcare workers in London, UK, who had nasopharyngeal swab PCR tests and blood samples taken every week. Healthcare workers were recruited during the week of the UK lockdown, between 23 and 31 March 2020, and followed weekly for up to about 15 weeks. Receptor libraries were prepared by 5' RACE. The sample was run on a NextSeq 500. In the TCR library protocol, unique molecular identifiers were attached to individual cDNA molecules to correct for PCR bias and sequencing error. TCR alpha and beta chains were both sequenced, and the abundances of alpha and beta sequences in each sample were closely correlated with each other. Per the original workflow: Decombinator V4 was used to perform V gene, J gene and CDR3 annotation of TCR sequences. TCRs were defined as expanded if a significant change between any two time points was detected under a Poisson model with p below 0.0001. TCR abundances were normalised to the total number of TCRs sequenced in each sample and reported as counts per million. MAIT TCRs were defined by TRAV1-2 paired with TRAJ12, TRAJ20 or TRAJ33, and iNKT TCRs by TRAV10 paired with TRAJ18. VDJdb, accessed 1 November 2021, was searched for CMV, EBV and SARS-CoV-2 annotated TCRs, with TCRs annotated for multiple antigens excluded. TCRdb reanalyzed the raw reads on its own, using fastp at Q25 for trimming and MiXCR for clone calling, and kept in-frame beta chains. A single entry per CDR3 protein holds the most common genes and DNA from its merged rows. TCRdb's processing, not the authors' own work, is the source of the V and J calls. Within this sample are 25,000 to 30,000 distinct CDR3 sequences, with roughly 5% of them counted one time only. The ten largest clones represent around 4.5% of the sample.

Study-wide conclusions, independent of this receptor: VDJdb matching was skewed toward anti-spike CD8 responses and likely underestimated virus-specific expansions, missing private and CD4 specificities.

This sequence was found in an adult who was a healthcare worker with PCR-confirmed SARS-CoV-2 infection or an uninfected control (not recorded which). In this chain, TRBV6-1 is recombined with TRBJ1-1; TRBD1 is perhaps the D gene, given 5 matching bases. The sequenced sample was whole blood. In nucleotide form, the sequence is TGTGCCAGCACCCTCTACCGGGACGCCGTTGAAGCTTTCTTT. The resulting protein is CASTLYRDAVEAFF.